This T cell receptor (beta chain) was recorded in a study of shared clonotypes between healthy human individuals. At the level of the study: Each donor contributed plates that comprised three CD4 naive, three CD4 memory, two CD8 naive and one CD8 memory. Findings and caveats of the study: Researchers sampled blood only, noting tissue repertoires likely differ. Of the naive CD4 clonotypes, 4% to 5% were shared across a handful of donors.

With respect to this clone: Its antigen is as yet unknown.

The method was immunoSEQ multiplex PCR; TCRdb's version includes in-frame clones alone and lacks a portion of them. This table holds approximately 2.5 million clones, approximately 92% found once. The CDR3 loop spans 13 amino acids. CDR1 and CDR2 (germline): MNHEY, SMNVEV (reference sequence). V was pared by 6 bases and J by 0 bases, with 8 bases between. The specimen sequenced was naive CD4+ T cells sorted from blood. Subset defined: CD45RA+ positively selected. V gene TRBV27 combines with J gene TRBJ1-1; unclear D gene. This TCR derives from a man younger than 35 in good health. The DNA for the CDR3 is TGTGCCAGCAGGGGGATGATGAACACTGAAGCTTTCTTT. Encoded protein: CASRGMMNTEAFF.